The 13 T cell receptor beta chains below were found in one sample sequenced in a study of shared clonotypes between healthy human individuals. The method was immunoSEQ multiplex PCR; TCRdb's version includes in-frame clones alone and lacks a portion of them. The sample yields 450,000 to 600,000 clones, roughly 78% seen once. The sequencing sample was made of PBMCs. The receptors derive from a woman between 40 and 55 years old in good health. Some clones in this sample may be carry-over from other donors' samples.

V gene TRBV6-6 combines with J gene TRBJ2-3; D may be TRBD1 (7 bases). The V end lost 6 bases, the J end lost 3 bases, and 16 bases lay between the germline ends. This CDR3 has 15 residues. The germline CDR1 and CDR2 sequences are MNHNY and SVGAGI (reference sequence). Written as DNA, the CDR3 is TGTGCCAGCAGGAACCAGGGGGGATCAACAGATACGCAGTATTTT. This codes for CASRNQGGSTDTQYF.

The table lists this clone with a count of one. The V gene is TRBV7-2, the J gene TRBJ1-3; 7 bases fit TRBD1. The CDR3 is 17 amino acids. In germline, CDR1 is SGHTA, CDR2 FQGNSA. Losses at the gene ends were 5 bases for V and 0 bases for J; bases not matched to a gene: 10. The CDR3 is CASSRTPGGLSGNTIYF. The CDR3 DNA follows: TGTGCCAGCAGCAGAACTCCAGGGGGGCTCTCTGGAAACACCATATATTTT.

The rearrangement joins TRBV6-1 to TRBJ1-5; D might be TRBD1 (5 bases). V was shortened by 4 bases and J by 2 bases, with 9 bases between the two germline ends. Germline V lookup: CDR1 MNHNS, CDR2 SASEGT. This CDR3 comprises 14 residues. The CDR3 is CASSARVGNQPQHF. As DNA, the CDR3 is TGTGCCAGCAGTGCCAGGGTCGGCAATCAGCCCCAGCATTTT.

This clone was found once. CDR3 bases: TGTGCCAGCAGCTTTAGCTGGCAGGGGCCCTACAATGAGCAGTTCTTC. It is translated as CASSFSWQGPYNEQFF. This sequence joins TRBV5-6 and TRBJ2-1, with TRBD1 as a possible D gene (6 bases). The CDR3 spans 16 residues. Germline assignment: CDR1 SGHDT and CDR2 YYEEEE. The V gene lost 2 bases and the J gene lost 2 bases, with 14 bases spanning the gap.

V and J are TRBV18 and TRBJ2-1; weak D call: TRBD2 (5 bases). This CDR3 region has 16 residues. Looked up from germline, CDR1 is KGHSH and CDR2 is LQKENI. V lost 2 bases and J 1 base, leaving 12 bases between the germline ends. The CDR3 loop is CASSPSEGQSYNEQFF. The CDR3 DNA reads TGTGCCAGCTCACCATCAGAGGGCCAGTCCTACAATGAGCAGTTCTTC.

This clone was detected only once. This specimen includes other DNA sequences encoding the same CDR3. V is TRBV7-9 and J is TRBJ2-5, with unresolved D. CDR3 length: 14 amino acids. With 0 bases removed from V and 2 bases from J, the gap between germline ends came to 7 bases. Germline-derived CDR1 and CDR2 are SEHNR and FQNEAQ (reference sequence). The CDR3 bases are TGTGCCAGCAGCTTAGCGGGTAGTCAAGAGACCCAGTACTTC. Its protein product is CASSLAGSQETQYF.

This clone has just one count. The chain employs TRBV7-3 and TRBJ2-3; TRBD1 is a possible D gene (5 bases). The CDR3 has 16 amino acids. Trimming shortened V by 1 base and J by 0 bases, and 11 bases separated the two germline ends. Germline V gene data show CDR1 as SGHTA and CDR2 as FQGTGA. The DNA for the CDR3 is TGTGCCAGCAGCTTAATGGGGCCGGGTAGCACAGATACGCAGTATTTT. Translated, it gives CASSLMGPGSTDTQYF.

The chain has TRBV25-1 and TRBJ2-3, with TRBD1 matching 8 bases. The germline V gene has CDR1 MGHDK and CDR2 SYGVNS. The CDR3 is made up of 14 amino acids. J gave up 6 bases and V 5 bases, and 7 bases lay outside the gene matches. This chain's CDR3 is CASSINRGADTQYF. The CDR3 nucleotides read TGTGCCAGCAGTATCAACAGGGGGGCGGATACGCAGTATTTT.

This clone was recorded a few times. V and J are TRBV6-4 and TRBJ1-4; unclear D gene. Germline CDR1 is MRHNA and CDR2 is SNTAGT. Deletions cut 4 bases from V and 12 bases from J, with 18 bases between. The CDR3 consists of 14 residues. In DNA, the CDR3 is TGTGCCAGCAGTGTCTCCTCCGACTTGGGAGAACTGTTTTTT. Translation: CASSVSSDLGELFF.

V usage is TRBV10-1 and J usage is TRBJ2-3; D gene uncertain. V lost 3 bases and J 2 bases, leaving 3 bases between the germline ends. The CDR3 is 12 residues long. Looked up from germline, CDR1 is WNHNN and CDR2 is SYGVQD (reference sequence). This CDR3 is CASSDNTDTQYF. The CDR3 DNA sequence: TGCGCCAGCAGTGACAACACAGATACGCAGTATTTT.

This clone was observed once. The chain is built from TRBV7-8 and TRBJ2-5, with 11 bases lining up with TRBD2. Trimming cost V 7 bases and J 3 bases; bases outside gene matches: 7. The germline gives CDR1 SGHVS, CDR2 FQNEAQ. This CDR3 spans 15 amino acids. CDR3 bases: TGTGCCAGCAACACACAGGGACTAGCGGAAGAGACCCAGTACTTC. Its protein is CASNTQGLAEETQYF.

The V and J genes are TRBV29-1 and TRBJ2-7; TRBD1 is a possible D gene (6 bases). CDR1 and CDR2 (germline): SQVTM, ANQGSEA. The CDR3 loop spans 14 amino acids. Trimming cost V 7 bases and J 1 base, with 17 bases left between them. In DNA, the CDR3 is TGCAGCGGAATACAGGGTTTCGGTTCCTACGAGCAGTACTTC. Residues: CSGIQGFGSYEQYF.

V is TRBV19 and J is TRBJ2-7, with D possibly TRBD1 on 5 matching bases. The CDR3 has 15 residues. Deletions cut 4 bases from V and 7 bases from J, with 20 bases between. Germline-derived CDR1 and CDR2 are LNHDA and SQIVND (reference sequence). The CDR3 nucleotides are TGTGCCAGTAGTACCCAGGGAAACAAGGCTATGGAGCAGTACTTC. Protein: CASSTQGNKAMEQYF.